The rows below give T cell receptor beta chains drawn from one sample of a study of blood T cell repertoires in COVID-19. Sequenced by immunoSEQ multiplex PCR; TCRdb stores in-frame clones only, minus some. The sample includes some 88,000 clones, over 65% seen only once; the top ten take around 13%. Sequencing was performed on peripheral blood. The receptor source for this set is a woman in her sixties or seventies with acute or convalescent COVID-19. The CDR3 runs from the conserved cysteine through the conserved F or W. The order of the fields is V gene, J gene, CDR3 protein.

>TRBV5-6|TRBJ1-2
CASSSPGLGGFDGYTF
>TRBV2|TRBJ1-5
CASRYNTVSNQPQHF
>TRBV2|TRBJ1-2
CASLVPGQGNYGYTF
>TRBV15|TRBJ2-3
CATSRARGSLTDTQYF
>TRBV12-5|TRBJ2-1
CASGPPRGQGNEQFF
>TRBV6-4|TRBJ2-2
CASSDSTSGNTGELFF
>TRBV7-2|TRBJ2-1
CASSSPGLPSAREQFF
>TRBV2|TRBJ1-3
CASSGQASGNTIYF
>TRBV10-3|TRBJ2-5
CAISEGYRDNQETQYF
>TRBV7-2|TRBJ1-1
CASSPVGGNTEAFF
>TRBV30|TRBJ2-1
CAWSVRQGEQFF
>TRBV7-2|TRBJ2-2
CASSERTGGNTGELFF
>TRBV7-8|TRBJ2-1
CASSFERTPYNEQFF
>TRBV7-2|TRBJ1-1
CASSLEWTAPEAFF
>TRBV5-1|TRBJ1-6
CASSSTGTGNSPLHF
>TRBV5-1|TRBJ2-3
CASSLGTSGPVDTQYF
>TRBV4-3|TRBJ2-5
CASSQGQGFGETQYF
>TRBV5-5|TRBJ1-2
CASSLEGAINYGYTF
>TRBV6-1|TRBJ1-2
CASSETGGYGYTF
>TRBV13|TRBJ2-4
CASSVRGPGNIQYF
>TRBV2|TRBJ1-5
CASSASVLSTQPQHF
>TRBV5-1|TRBJ1-1
CASSLARDEAFF
>TRBV27|TRBJ1-2
CASTPRGKGYGYTF
>TRBV6-6|TRBJ2-6
CASSPGQGAGGANVLTF
>TRBV6-5|TRBJ2-2
CASVRQGRDTGELFF
>TRBV5-5|TRBJ2-2
CASSSSATAGTGELFF
>TRBV4-3|TRBJ1-1
CASSQATRDTNTEAFF
>TRBV6-5|TRBJ1-2
CASSSPRLYSNYGYTF
>TRBV3-1/TRBV3-2|TRBJ2-3
CASSLAGADTQYF
>TRBV6-5|TRBJ2-1
CFPMTSESEQFF
>TRBV23-1|TRBJ1-4
CASSGGFMGKELFF
>TRBV7-8|TRBJ1-4
CASSPKEGPGEKLFF
>TRBV19|TRBJ1-4
CASSMGVGRGEKLFF
>TRBV18|TRBJ2-3
CASSPRAGRAVDTQYF
>TRBV18|TRBJ2-5
CASSPRGSQETQYF
>TRBV5-1|TRBJ1-2
CASSQTGDYGYTF
>TRBV18|TRBJ1-3
CASSPPDRAYFSGNTIYF
>TRBV18|TRBJ1-1
CASSQGMNTEAFF
>TRBV7-2|TRBJ2-5
CASSVGHIQETQYF
>TRBV6-2/TRBV6-3|TRBJ1-5
CASSYSPQGAGQPQHF
>TRBV7-9|TRBJ1-3
CASSSTGSGNTIYF
>TRBV18|TRBJ1-2
CASSPSMGDGYTF
>TRBV29-1|TRBJ2-1
CSGSKRDRNRGLGSYNEQFF
>TRBV7-7|TRBJ1-5
CASSQGTGQPQHF
>TRBV5-1|TRBJ1-1
CASSLGQGATEAFF
>TRBV24-1|TRBJ2-3
CATSDLHRGSTDTQYF
>TRBV7-9|TRBJ2-2
CASIRVGPFSNTGELFF
>TRBV6-2/TRBV6-3|TRBJ2-5
CASSPTGGLIETQYF